This TCR beta chain emerged from a study of cytomegalovirus exposure and HLA in healthy donors. Study conclusions and caveats: Researchers left out some V segments, among them TRBV6-2 and TRBV6-3, as indistinguishable.

CDR1 is SNHLY and CDR2 is FYNNEI in the germline V gene. Trimming stripped 9 bases from V and 1 base from J, with 12 bases between. This CDR3 has 13 residues. About this clone: Its antigen is still unknown.

PCR involved 60 Vbeta and 13 Jbeta primers. Libraries were prepared by immunoSEQ multiplex PCR; TCRdb keeps only in-frame clonotypes and omits some of them. The sample lists about 61,000 clones, 80% to 90% occurring once. Sequenced material: PBMCs. This receptor was taken from a man between 18 and 29 years old in good health and CMV-seronegative. This chain links TRBV2 with TRBJ2-5; perhaps TRBD1 as D (6 bases). CDR3 nucleotides: TGTGCCAGTACCGGACAGATCCAAGAGACCCAGTACTTC. Translated: CASTGQIQETQYF.